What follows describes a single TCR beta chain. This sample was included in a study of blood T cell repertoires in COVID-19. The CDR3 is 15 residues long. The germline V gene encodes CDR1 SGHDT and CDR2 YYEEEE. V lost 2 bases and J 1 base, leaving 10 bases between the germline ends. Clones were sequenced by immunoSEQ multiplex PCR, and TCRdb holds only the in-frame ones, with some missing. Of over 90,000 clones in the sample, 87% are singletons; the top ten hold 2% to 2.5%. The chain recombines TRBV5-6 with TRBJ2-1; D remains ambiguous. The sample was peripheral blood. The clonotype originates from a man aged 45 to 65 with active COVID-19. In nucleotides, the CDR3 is TGTGCCAGCAGCTTAGGTGTGACTTCCTACAATGAGCAGTTCTTC. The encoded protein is CASSLGVTSYNEQFF.